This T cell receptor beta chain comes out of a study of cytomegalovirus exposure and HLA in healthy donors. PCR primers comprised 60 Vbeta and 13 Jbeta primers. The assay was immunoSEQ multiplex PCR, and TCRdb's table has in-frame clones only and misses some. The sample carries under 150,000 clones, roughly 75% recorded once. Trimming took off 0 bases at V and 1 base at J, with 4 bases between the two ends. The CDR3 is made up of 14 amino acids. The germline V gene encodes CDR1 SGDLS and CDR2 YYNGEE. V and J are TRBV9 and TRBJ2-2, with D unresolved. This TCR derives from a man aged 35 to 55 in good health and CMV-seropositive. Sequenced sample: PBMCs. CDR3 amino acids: CASSVDRNTGELFF. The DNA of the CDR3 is TGTGCCAGCAGCGTAGATAGGAACACCGGGGAGCTGTTTTTT.